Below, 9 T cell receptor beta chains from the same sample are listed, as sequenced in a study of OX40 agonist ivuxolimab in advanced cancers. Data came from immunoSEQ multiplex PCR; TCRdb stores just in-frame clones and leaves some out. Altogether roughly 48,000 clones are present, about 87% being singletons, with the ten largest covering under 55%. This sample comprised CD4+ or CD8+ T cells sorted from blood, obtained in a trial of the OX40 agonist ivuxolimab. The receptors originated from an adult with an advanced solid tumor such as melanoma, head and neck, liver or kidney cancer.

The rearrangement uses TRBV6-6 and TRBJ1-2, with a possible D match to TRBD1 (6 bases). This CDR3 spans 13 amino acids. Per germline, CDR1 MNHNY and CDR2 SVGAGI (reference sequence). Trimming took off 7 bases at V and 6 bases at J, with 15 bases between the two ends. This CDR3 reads CASISDRINGYTF. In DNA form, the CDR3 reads TGTGCCAGCATCAGTGACAGGATTAATGGCTACACCTTC.

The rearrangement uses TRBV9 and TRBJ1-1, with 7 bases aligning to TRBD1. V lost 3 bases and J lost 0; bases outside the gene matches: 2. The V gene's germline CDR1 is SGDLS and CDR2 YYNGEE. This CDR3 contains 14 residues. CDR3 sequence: CASSGQGMNTEAFF. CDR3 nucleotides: TGTGCCAGCAGCGGACAGGGCATGAACACTGAAGCTTTCTTT.

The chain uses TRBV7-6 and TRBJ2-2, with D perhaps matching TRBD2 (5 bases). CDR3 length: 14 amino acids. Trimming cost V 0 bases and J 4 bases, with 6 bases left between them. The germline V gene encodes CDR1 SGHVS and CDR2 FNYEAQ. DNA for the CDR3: TGTGCCAGCAGCTTAGCGGAGGCCACCGGGGAGCTGTTTTTT. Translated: CASSLAEATGELFF.

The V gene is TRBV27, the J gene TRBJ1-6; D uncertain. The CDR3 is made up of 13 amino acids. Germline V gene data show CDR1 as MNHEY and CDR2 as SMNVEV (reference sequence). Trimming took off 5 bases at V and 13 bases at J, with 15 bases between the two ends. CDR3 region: CASSSLTLGPLHF. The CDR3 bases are TGTGCCAGCAGTAGCCTAACGCTGGGGCCCCTCCACTTT.

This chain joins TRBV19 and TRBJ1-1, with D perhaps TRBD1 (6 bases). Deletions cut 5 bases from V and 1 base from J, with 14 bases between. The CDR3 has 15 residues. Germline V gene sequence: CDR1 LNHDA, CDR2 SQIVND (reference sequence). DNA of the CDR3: TGTGCCAGTAGTCTTTTCAGGGGACCGAACACTGAAGCTTTCTTT. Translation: CASSLFRGPNTEAFF. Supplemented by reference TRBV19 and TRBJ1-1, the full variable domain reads DGGITQSPKYLFRKEGQNVTLSCEQNLNHDAMYWYRQDPGQGLRLIYYSQIVNDFQKGDIAEGYSVSREKKESFPLTVTSAQKNPTAFYLCASSLFRGPNTEAFFGQGTRLTVV.

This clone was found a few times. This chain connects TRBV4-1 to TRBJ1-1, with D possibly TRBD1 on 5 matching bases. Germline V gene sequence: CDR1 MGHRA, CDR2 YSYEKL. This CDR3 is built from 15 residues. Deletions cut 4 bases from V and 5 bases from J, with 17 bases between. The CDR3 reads CASSPLAGQGTEAFF. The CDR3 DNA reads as TGCGCCAGCAGCCCACTCGCAGGGCAGGGAACTGAAGCTTTCTTT.

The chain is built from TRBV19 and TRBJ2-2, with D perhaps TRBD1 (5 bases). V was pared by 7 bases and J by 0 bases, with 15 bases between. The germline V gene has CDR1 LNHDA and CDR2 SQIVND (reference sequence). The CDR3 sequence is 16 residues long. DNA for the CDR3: TGTGCCAGTAAGGGGTTGGGCGGCGCGAACACCGGGGAGCTGTTTTTT. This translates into CASKGLGGANTGELFF.

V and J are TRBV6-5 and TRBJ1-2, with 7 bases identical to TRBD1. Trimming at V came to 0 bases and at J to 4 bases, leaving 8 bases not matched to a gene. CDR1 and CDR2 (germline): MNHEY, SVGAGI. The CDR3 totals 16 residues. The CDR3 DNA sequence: TGTGCCAGCAGTTACTCCGGGACAGACTTTTTCTATGGCTACACCTTC. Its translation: CASSYSGTDFFYGYTF.

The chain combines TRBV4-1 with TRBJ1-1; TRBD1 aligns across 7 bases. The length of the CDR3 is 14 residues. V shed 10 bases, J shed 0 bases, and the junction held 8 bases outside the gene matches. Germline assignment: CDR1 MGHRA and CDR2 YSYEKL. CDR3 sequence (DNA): TGCGCCACCCGACAGGGTATCATGAACACTGAAGCTTTCTTT. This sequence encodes CATRQGIMNTEAFF.